This T cell receptor (beta chain) was profiled in a study of T cells in localized non-small cell lung cancer. Regarding this clone: Its antigen is unknown.

Study-level findings and limits: Elevated blood T cell density was associated with longer overall survival. A median of about 54 of the top 100 tumor clones appeared in adjacent lung, which was paired and uninvolved. Uninvolved adjacent lung had higher T cell clonality than tumor and all other tissues.

TCRdb's table, derived via immunoSEQ multiplex PCR, lists solely in-frame clones and lacks some. This table has tens of thousands of clones, 75% to 85% appearing once. Germline CDR1 is SGHVS and CDR2 is FNYEAQ. The CDR3 covers 16 residues. Between the trimmed V and J ends, which lost 1 base and 2 bases, there was a span of 11 bases. This receptor was identified in a man between 40 and 70 years old with stage II lung adenocarcinoma. This chain joins TRBV7-6 and TRBJ2-2; D may be TRBD1 or TRBD2 (6 bases each). The sequenced sample was PBMCs, obtained before any cancer treatment. The CDR3 region has the DNA TGTGCCAGCAGCTTAGGACGGGGGCCTAACACCGGGGAGCTGTTTTTT. This gives the protein CASSLGRGPNTGELFF. The full variable domain, in which reference TRBV7-6 and TRBJ2-2 provide the parts outside the CDR3, is GAGVSQSPRYKVTKRGQDVALRCDPISGHVSLYWYRQALGQGPEFLTYFNYEAQQDKSGLPNDRFSAERPEGSISTLTIQRTEQRDSAMYRCASSLGRGPNTGELFFGEGSRLTVL.